Presented here are 28 T cell receptor beta chains from one specimen sequenced in a study of blood T cell repertoires in COVID-19. Profiled with immunoSEQ multiplex PCR; TCRdb holds only in-frame clones, not every one. The top ten hold roughly a tenth of the sample, which has about 140,000 clones, about 90% seen once. Sequenced: peripheral blood. Receptor source: a man aged 55-75 years with active or convalescent COVID-19.

The chain employs TRBV28 and TRBJ2-7; D is unclear. V was pared by 1 base and J by 3 bases, with 4 bases between. There are 12 residues in the CDR3. Germline assignment: CDR1 MDHEN and CDR2 SYDVKM. The CDR3 region has the DNA TGTGCCAGCAGTTTATACGGCTACGAGCAGTACTTC. Encoded protein: CASSLYGYEQYF. Looking up the rest from reference TRBV28 and TRBJ2-7 gives the full variable domain: DVKVTQSSRYLVKRTGEKVFLECVQDMDHENMFWYRQDPGLGLRLIYFSYDVKMKEKGDIPEGYSVSREKKERFSLILESASTNQTSMYLCASSLYGYEQYFGPGTRLTVT.

The chain recombines TRBV4-2 with TRBJ2-1, with TRBD2 matching 11 bases. V lost 0 bases and J lost 6; bases outside the gene matches: 7. This CDR3 is 17 amino acids long. Germline V gene sequence: CDR1 LGHNA, CDR2 YNFKEQ. The CDR3: CASSQDRGTSGVNEQFF. As DNA, the CDR3 is TGTGCCAGCAGCCAAGATCGGGGGACTAGCGGAGTCAATGAGCAGTTCTTC.

V gene TRBV7-2 combines with J gene TRBJ1-4; weak D call: TRBD1 (6 bases). The CDR3 has 15 amino acids. The germline V gene encodes CDR1 SGHTA and CDR2 FQGNSA. The ends were cut back, 5 bases at V and 3 bases at J, with 13 bases in the middle. The CDR3 DNA sequence: TGTGCCAGCAGCGGTGGGGGGGCGGCTAATGAAAAACTGTTTTTT. This sequence encodes CASSGGGAANEKLFF.

V usage is TRBV6-5 and J usage is TRBJ2-7, with D unresolved. The length of the CDR3 is 14 residues. Germline V gives CDR1 MNHEY, CDR2 SVGAGI. Trimming pared 3 bases from V and 1 base from J, leaving 10 bases between. The CDR3 loop reads CASSYTQKSYEQYF. DNA of the CDR3: TGTGCCAGCAGTTATACGCAGAAGTCCTACGAGCAGTACTTC.

V gene TRBV19 combines with J gene TRBJ2-5, with TRBD1 matching 9 bases. Trimming removed 4 bases from V and 5 bases from J; junction bases left unmatched: 5. In germline, CDR1 is LNHDA, CDR2 SQIVND (reference sequence). This CDR3 spans 14 amino acids. In nucleotides, the CDR3 is TGTGCCAGTAGTAGGGGACAGGGCGCGGAGACCCAGTACTTC. Residues: CASSRGQGAETQYF.

The chain carries TRBV7-2 and TRBJ1-1; TRBD1 matches 10 bases. The V gene end was trimmed by 6 bases and the J gene end by 0 bases; junction bases not matched to a gene: 7. In germline, CDR1 is SGHTA, CDR2 FQGNSA. The CDR3 consists of 16 residues. The CDR3 coding sequence is TGTGCCAGCAGTCTGACAGGGGGCTGGGTGAACACTGAAGCTTTCTTT. Its protein is CASSLTGGWVNTEAFF. The full variable domain, with the rest looked up from reference TRBV7-2 and TRBJ1-1, is GAGVSQSPSNKVTEKGKDVELRCDPISGHTALYWYRQSLGQGLEFLIYFQGNSAPDKSGLPSDRFSAERTGGSVSTLTIQRTQQEDSAVYLCASSLTGGWVNTEAFFGQGTRLTVV.

The chain combines TRBV6-5 with TRBJ2-4; 8 bases agree with TRBD2. The ends lost 7 bases at V and 2 bases at J; junction bases unmatched: 4. The CDR3 extends over 14 amino acids. Germline lookup yields CDR1 MNHEY and CDR2 SVGAGI. CDR3 DNA: TGTGCCAGCATAGCGGGACACTCCAAAAACATTCAGTACTTC. It is translated as CASIAGHSKNIQYF.

The chain couples TRBV5-4 to TRBJ1-2; D is unclear. Germline CDR1 SGHNT, CDR2 YYREEE (reference sequence). The CDR3 is 12 residues long. Trimming stripped 6 bases from V and 1 base from J, with 7 bases between. This CDR3 reads CASTTGNYGYTF. DNA for the CDR3: TGTGCCAGCACCACGGGTAACTATGGCTACACCTTC.

V is TRBV24-1 and J is TRBJ2-3; D gene ambiguous. Germline values: CDR1 KGHDR, CDR2 SFDVKD. The germline V and J ends were trimmed by 0 bases and 3 bases, with 3 bases remaining between them. The CDR3 runs to 13 residues. CDR3 DNA sequence: TGTGCCACCAGTGATTTGCAGACAGATACGCAGTATTTT. Its protein product is CATSDLQTDTQYF.

This chain connects TRBV7-3 to TRBJ2-1, with TRBD2 matching over 7 bases. In germline, CDR1 is SGHTA, CDR2 FQGTGA. CDR3 length equals 15 residues. The trim removed 3 bases at V and 4 bases at J, leaving 6 bases unmatched. The CDR3 loop is CASSFTGLEYNEQFF. CDR3 bases: TGTGCCAGCAGCTTTACCGGACTAGAGTACAATGAGCAGTTCTTC.

This clone was detected only once. The chain employs TRBV19 and TRBJ1-1, with 9 bases fitting TRBD1. The CDR3 runs to 16 residues. With 5 bases clipped from V and 4 bases from J, the junction kept 11 bases outside the gene matches. CDR1 is LNHDA, CDR2 SQIVND, per germline (reference sequence). The CDR3 is CASSRRTGGLGTEAFF. The CDR3 DNA sequence: TGTGCCAGTAGTCGGAGAACAGGGGGCCTTGGCACTGAAGCTTTCTTT.

CDR3 DNA sequence: TGTGCCAGCAGTCCCGGGACAGGGGTTAATGAAAAACTGTTTTTT. It codes for CASSPGTGVNEKLFF. This chain connects TRBV6-6 to TRBJ1-4; the match to TRBD1 covers 10 bases. CDR3 length: 15 amino acids. V dropped 5 bases and J dropped 4; count of bases not matched to a gene: 4. Germline CDR1 is MNHNY and CDR2 is SVGAGI (reference sequence).

The chain recombines TRBV30 with TRBJ1-5; 7 nucleotides line up with TRBD1. Losses at the gene ends were 1 base for V and 2 bases for J; bases not matched to a gene: 2. Looked up from germline, CDR1 is GTSNPN and CDR2 is SVGIG (reference sequence). The CDR3 extends over 14 amino acids. CDR3 in amino acids: CAWSGGQGNQPQHF. The DNA for the CDR3 is TGTGCCTGGAGTGGAGGACAGGGCAATCAGCCCCAGCATTTT.

The genes are TRBV2 and TRBJ2-1; D remains ambiguous. The CDR3 covers 14 residues. Germline V gives CDR1 SNHLY, CDR2 FYNNEI. V was trimmed by 6 bases and J by 0 bases, leaving 9 bases between them. The CDR3: CASRAASSYNEQFF. Written as DNA, the CDR3 is TGTGCCAGCAGGGCTGCTAGCTCCTACAATGAGCAGTTCTTC.

This clone was seen just once. The chain links TRBV6-5 to TRBJ1-3; tentative D call: TRBD1 (6 bases). Trimming stripped 5 bases from V and 0 bases from J, with 11 bases between. The CDR3 runs to 15 residues. Looked up from germline, CDR1 is MNHEY and CDR2 is SVGAGI. CDR3: CASSPGTHSGNTIYF. The CDR3 DNA follows: TGTGCCAGCAGTCCCGGGACACACTCTGGAAACACCATATATTTT.

The chain has TRBV27 and TRBJ2-7, with 9 positions matching TRBD1. The CDR3 is 18 amino acids. Germline CDR1 reads MNHEY; CDR2 reads SMNVEV (reference sequence). V gave up 4 bases and J gave up 0 bases; unmatched junction bases: 13. The DNA for the CDR3 is TGTGCCAGCAGTTCCGGGACAGGGCCGAGTCGAGTCTCCTACGAGCAGTACTTC. Protein: CASSSGTGPSRVSYEQYF.

This chain uses TRBV6-6 with TRBJ1-5, with no clear D. The CDR3 length is 13 residues. V lost 10 bases, J lost 7 bases, and 17 bases lay in between. Germline V CDR1 and CDR2: MNHNY, SVGAGI (reference sequence). CDR3 nucleotide sequence: TGTGCCACCCTAGGGAGGGAAACCCAGCCCCAGCATTTT. The encoded protein is CATLGRETQPQHF.

This sequence joins TRBV9 and TRBJ1-6; 9 nucleotides line up with TRBD1. Looked up from germline, CDR1 is SGDLS and CDR2 is YYNGEE. J was trimmed by 10 bases and V by 4 bases; bases with no gene match: 9. The CDR3 runs 15 residues. The CDR3 is CASSTGQGARSPLHF. The CDR3 DNA reads TGTGCCAGCAGCACGGGACAGGGTGCGAGATCACCCCTCCACTTT.

The chain has TRBV27 and TRBJ2-5; 8 bases fit TRBD1. V was clipped by 5 bases and J by 7 bases; unmatched bases: 9. Germline loops: CDR1 MNHEY, CDR2 SMNVEV (reference sequence). This CDR3 comprises 14 residues. CDR3 coding DNA: TGTGCCAGCAGTCCGACAGGGGTCGAAGGGACCCAGTACTTC. This translates into CASSPTGVEGTQYF.

This rearrangement joins TRBV4-3 to TRBJ1-2, with 10 positions matching TRBD1. The V gene's germline CDR1 is LGHNA and CDR2 YSLEER. The CDR3 totals 16 residues. The ends lost 8 bases at V and 6 bases at J; junction bases unmatched: 15. The CDR3 protein is CASRGGTGEYSDGYTF. DNA of the CDR3: TGCGCCAGCCGGGGCGGGACAGGGGAATATAGTGATGGCTACACCTTC.

In DNA, the CDR3 is TGTGCCAGCAGCCCAACAGGGAACACTGAAGCTTTCTTT. Amino acid sequence: CASSPTGNTEAFF. The chain joins TRBV7-9 to TRBJ1-1; the D gene is possibly TRBD1 (5 bases). Trimming cost V 5 bases and J 1 base, with 8 bases left between them. Germline values: CDR1 SEHNR, CDR2 FQNEAQ (reference sequence). This CDR3 has 13 residues.

This chain joins TRBV29-1 and TRBJ2-7; 9 bases align to TRBD1. The CDR3 has 14 amino acids. V trimming: 5 bases; J trimming: 1 base; junction bases outside the gene matches: 6. Germline CDR1 is SQVTM and CDR2 is ANQGSEA. DNA of the CDR3: TGCAGCGTTTTTTTAGGGACAGGGTCCTACGAGCAGTACTTC. Its protein product is CSVFLGTGSYEQYF.

The gene calls are TRBV2 and TRBJ2-7, with 7 bases matching TRBD1. Looked up from germline, CDR1 is SNHLY and CDR2 is FYNNEI. V lost 6 bases to trimming and J lost 4 bases; unmatched junction nucleotides: 12. The CDR3 consists of 15 residues. This CDR3 is CASSPMTGLLYEQYF. The CDR3 bases are TGTGCCAGCAGCCCGATGACAGGGTTACTATACGAGCAGTACTTC.

V gene TRBV30 combines with J gene TRBJ2-7; no clear D gene. Between the trimmed V and J ends, which lost 0 bases and 3 bases, there was a span of 6 bases. The CDR3 has 12 residues. Germline V gene sequence: CDR1 GTSNPN, CDR2 SVGIG (reference sequence). CDR3 DNA sequence: TGTGCCTGGAGTGTACACGTCTACGAGCAGTACTTC. It codes for CAWSVHVYEQYF.

The V call is TRBV30, the J call TRBJ1-1; no definite D call. V lost 2 bases and J 6 bases, leaving 10 bases between the germline ends. The CDR3 runs 12 residues. Per germline, CDR1 GTSNPN and CDR2 SVGIG (reference sequence). The CDR3 DNA reads as TGTGCCTGGAGTAGGCAGGTCGCTGAAGCTTTCTTT. Translation gives CAWSRQVAEAFF.

This clone was found once. The chain employs TRBV2 and TRBJ2-7, with unresolved D. Germline V gene data show CDR1 as SNHLY and CDR2 as FYNNEI. The germline V and J ends were trimmed by 7 bases and 0 bases, with 7 bases remaining between them. This CDR3 spans 12 amino acids. The CDR3 nucleotides are TGTGCCAGCAAGAGAAGCTCCTACGAGCAGTACTTC. Its translation is CASKRSSYEQYF.

The chain links TRBV20-1 to TRBJ2-7; no reliable D call. The V gene's germline CDR1 is DFQATT and CDR2 SNEGSKA (reference sequence). The CDR3 length is 11 residues. V lost 4 bases and J 4 bases, leaving 8 bases between the germline ends. The CDR3 nucleotides are TGCAGTGCTACCGGTGGTTACGAGCAGTACTTC. It yields the protein CSATGGYEQYF.

The J gene is TRBJ2-7, the V gene TRBV29-1; D is possibly TRBD1 (5 bases). The V gene's germline CDR1 is SQVTM and CDR2 ANQGSEA. V was shortened by 4 bases and J by 1 base, with 14 bases between the two germline ends. This CDR3 contains 14 residues. CDR3 sequence (DNA): TGCAGCGTTGGGCCCCGGGCAGGGTCCTACGAGCAGTACTTC. Protein: CSVGPRAGSYEQYF.